Each of the 10 T cell receptor beta chains below was sequenced from the same sample in a study of Ad26.COV2.S vaccination and SARS-CoV-2 variants. Treatment defined: roughly 20 received Ad26.COV2.S at low or high dose, single or two shots; about five received placebo; per-sample allocation not given. The samples date from day 63 after the first vaccine or placebo injection. The repertoire was sequenced with immunoSEQ multiplex PCR; TCRdb's copy has only in-frame clones and lacks some. The sample contains about 280,000 clones, around 87% of which appear only once. The starting material was peripheral blood, obtained in a trial of Ad26.COV2.S vaccine versus placebo. The receptors originated from a person between 18 and 60 years old who received the Ad26.COV2.S COVID-19 vaccine or a placebo.

The V call is TRBV7-9, the J call TRBJ1-1; TRBD1 matches 7 bases. This CDR3 has 15 residues. CDR1 SEHNR and CDR2 FQNEAQ come from the germline V gene (reference sequence). With 5 bases clipped from V and 1 base from J, the junction kept 7 bases outside the gene matches. Here the CDR3 reads CASSARGTENTEAFF. CDR3 sequence (DNA): TGTGCCAGCAGCGCCCGAGGGACAGAGAACACTGAAGCTTTCTTT. The full variable domain, with the rest looked up from reference TRBV7-9 and TRBJ1-1, is DTGVSQNPRHKITKRGQNVTFRCDPISEHNRLYWYRQTLGQGPEFLTYFQNEAQLEKSRLLSDRFSAERPKGSFSTLEIQRTEQGDSAMYLCASSARGTENTEAFFGQGTRLTVV.

The chain couples TRBV7-3 to TRBJ2-2; 7 bases match TRBD2. This CDR3 region has 14 residues. Germline values: CDR1 SGHTA, CDR2 FQGTGA. Unmatched junction bases numbered 3, after V lost 5 bases and J lost 3 bases. The CDR3 sequence is CASSLRGDTGELFF. As DNA, the CDR3 is TGTGCCAGCAGCCTCCGGGGGGACACCGGGGAGCTGTTTTTT.

The gene calls are TRBV11-1 and TRBJ2-3; 8 nucleotides agree with TRBD1. V trimming: 5 bases; J trimming: 3 bases; junction bases outside the gene matches: 10. Germline V CDR1 and CDR2: SGHAT, FQDESV (reference sequence). The CDR3 has 16 residues. In DNA, the CDR3 is TGTGCCAGCAGCCCAGGACAGGGCGTCCGTACAGATACGCAGTATTTT. Its protein is CASSPGQGVRTDTQYF.

V and J are TRBV7-9 and TRBJ1-2; tentative D call: TRBD1 (5 bases). The CDR3 spans 15 residues. Germline V CDR1 and CDR2: SEHNR, FQNEAQ (reference sequence). The V gene lost 5 bases and the J gene lost 4 bases, with 17 bases spanning the gap. CDR3 sequence: CASSPQPQGIYGYTF. The CDR3 DNA follows: TGTGCCAGCAGCCCCCAACCCCAGGGAATCTATGGCTACACCTTC.

V gene TRBV27 combines with J gene TRBJ1-6; D possibly corresponds to TRBD1 (5 bases). V was shortened by 2 bases and J by 8 bases, with 16 bases between the two germline ends. The germline V gene has CDR1 MNHEY and CDR2 SMNVEV (reference sequence). This CDR3 is built from 16 residues. CDR3 amino acids: CASSLGGSGVDSPLHF. Here the CDR3 DNA reads TGTGCCAGCAGTTTAGGGGGGTCGGGGGTTGATTCACCCCTCCACTTT.

In nucleotides, the CDR3 is TGTGCCAGCAGACCCCCAGGAAGCTATGGCTACACCTTC. Translating it yields CASRPPGSYGYTF. The gene calls are TRBV12-3 or TRBV12-4 and TRBJ1-2; D is ambiguous. V was cut by 6 bases and J by 4 bases, with 12 bases left in between. The CDR3 is 13 residues long.

CDR3 nucleotide sequence: TGTGCCAGCAGCCCCGGACAGGGCAACACTGAAGCTTTCTTT. Protein sequence: CASSPGQGNTEAFF. The chain is built from TRBV5-4 and TRBJ1-1; 8 positions agree with TRBD1. CDR1 and CDR2 (germline): SGHNT, YYREEE (reference sequence). The CDR3 consists of 14 residues. The V gene end was trimmed by 4 bases and the J gene end by 2 bases; junction bases not matched to a gene: 4.

The DNA for the CDR3 is TGTGCCTGGACCCCCGGACAGGGGGCTTTTGTGGACTATGGCTACACCTTC. Protein sequence: CAWTPGQGAFVDYGYTF. This sequence joins TRBV30 and TRBJ1-2; TRBD1 agrees at 11 bases. The V gene's germline CDR1 is GTSNPN and CDR2 SVGIG (reference sequence). V lost 4 bases and J lost 3; bases outside the gene matches: 13. The CDR3 runs 17 residues.

This chain uses TRBV12-5 with TRBJ2-3; D gene unclear. Germline V gene data show CDR1 as LGHNT and CDR2 as FRNRAP. CDR3 length: 12 amino acids. The V and J ends lost 6 bases and 4 bases respectively, with 8 bases between them. For the CDR3, the DNA is TGTGCTAGTGGCACTGGGGCAGATACGCAGTATTTT. Its translation is CASGTGADTQYF.

This clone showed up many times. This rearrangement joins TRBV7-9 to TRBJ1-2; no firm D call. The germline V gene has CDR1 SEHNR and CDR2 FQNEAQ (reference sequence). The V end lost 1 base, the J end lost 5 bases, and 14 bases lay between the germline ends. The CDR3 is 15 residues long. CDR3 protein: CASSLGPATSYGYTF. The CDR3 nucleotides are TGTGCCAGCAGCTTAGGACCCGCGACCTCTTATGGCTACACCTTC.